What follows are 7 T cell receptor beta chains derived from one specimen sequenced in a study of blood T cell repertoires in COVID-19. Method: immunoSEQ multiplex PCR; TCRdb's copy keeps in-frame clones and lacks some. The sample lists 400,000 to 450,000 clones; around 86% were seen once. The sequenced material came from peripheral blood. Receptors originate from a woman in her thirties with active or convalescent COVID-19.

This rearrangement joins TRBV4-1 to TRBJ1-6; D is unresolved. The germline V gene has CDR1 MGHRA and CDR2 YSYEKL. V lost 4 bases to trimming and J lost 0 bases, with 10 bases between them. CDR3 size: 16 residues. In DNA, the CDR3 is TGCGCCAGCAGCCTCACAGAGAGCTCCTATAATTCACCCCTCCACTTT. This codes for CASSLTESSYNSPLHF.

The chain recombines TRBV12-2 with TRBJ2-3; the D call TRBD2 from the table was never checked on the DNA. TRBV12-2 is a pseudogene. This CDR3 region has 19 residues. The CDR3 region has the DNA TGTGCAAGTCGGCTTTTCGGGGGGCCAAGAACCAGAATCACAGATACGCAGTATTTT. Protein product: CASRLFGGPRTRITDTQYF.

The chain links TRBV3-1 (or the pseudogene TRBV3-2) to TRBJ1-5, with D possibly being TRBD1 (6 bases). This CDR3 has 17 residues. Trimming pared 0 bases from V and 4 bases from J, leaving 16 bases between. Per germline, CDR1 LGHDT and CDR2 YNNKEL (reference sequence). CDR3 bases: TGTGCCAGCAGCCAAGACCCCCCAACAGGGATAAATCAGCCCCAGCATTTT. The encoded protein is CASSQDPPTGINQPQHF.

CDR3 sequence (DNA): TGTGCCACCAGCCGGGGGGAGTCCTACGAGCAGTACTTC. Translated: CATSRGESYEQYF. The chain has TRBV15 and TRBJ2-7, with 7 bases matching TRBD2. The V and J ends lost 5 bases and 1 base, in that order; junction bases with no gene match: 2. This CDR3 contains 13 residues. Germline V gene sequence: CDR1 LNHNV, CDR2 YYDKDF (reference sequence).

The CDR3 DNA reads as TGTGCCAGTATGGGGACAGAGCTTCTTGAAGCTTTCTTT. Encoded protein: CASMGTELLEAFF. This rearrangement joins TRBV19 to TRBJ1-1; 7 bases align to TRBD1. Looked up from germline, CDR1 is LNHDA and CDR2 is SQIVND (reference sequence). The CDR3 has 13 amino acids. J was trimmed by 7 bases and V by 7 bases; bases with no gene match: 9. Complete variable domain (other parts from reference TRBV19 and TRBJ1-1): DGGITQSPKYLFRKEGQNVTLSCEQNLNHDAMYWYRQDPGQGLRLIYYSQIVNDFQKGDIAEGYSVSREKKESFPLTVTSAQKNPTAFYLCASMGTELLEAFFGQGTRLTVV.

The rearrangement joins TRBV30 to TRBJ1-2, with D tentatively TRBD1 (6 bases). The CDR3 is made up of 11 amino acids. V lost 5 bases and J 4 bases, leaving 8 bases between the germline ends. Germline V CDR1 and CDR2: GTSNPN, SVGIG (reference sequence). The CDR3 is CAWATGYGYTF. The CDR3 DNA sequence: TGTGCCTGGGCGACAGGCTATGGCTACACCTTC.

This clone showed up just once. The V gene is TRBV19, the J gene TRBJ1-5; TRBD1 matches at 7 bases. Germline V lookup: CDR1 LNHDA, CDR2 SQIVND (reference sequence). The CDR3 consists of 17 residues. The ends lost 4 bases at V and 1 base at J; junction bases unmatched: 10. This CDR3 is CASSTPDRVISNQPQHF. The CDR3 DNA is TGTGCCAGTAGTACTCCTGACAGGGTAATAAGCAATCAGCCCCAGCATTTT.